This record covers a single TCR beta chain. The V segment lost 1 base and the J segment 0 bases; nucleotides outside the gene matches: 6. Looked up from germline, CDR1 is SGHAT and CDR2 is FQNNGV. The CDR3 extends over 17 amino acids. The data originate from a study of blood T cell repertoires in COVID-19. For the study at large: The United States, Italy and Spain were the sources of the acute and convalescent COVID-19 samples.

In the authors' methods: Amplification with reference gene primers provided the estimates of nucleated cell counts. TCRdb's copy holds only in-frame clones and misses some; the assay was immunoSEQ multiplex PCR. The D gene and trimming were derived from the DNA, and the V and J assignments and clone size from that table. Counted here are roughly 200,000 clones, more than 75% occurring once; the ten biggest clones make up 15% to 20%. Seattle cases were enrolled at active infection and followed longitudinally. The chain couples TRBV11-2 to TRBJ2-1, with 7 bases lining up with TRBD1. The receptor comes from a person aged 65 to 85 with COVID-19, enrolled during active disease. The specimen was peripheral blood. CDR3 sequence: CASSLGQTGSSYNEQFF. The CDR3 nucleotides are TGTGCCAGCAGCTTAGGGCAGACAGGGAGCTCCTACAATGAGCAGTTCTTC.